The T cell receptor beta chain under discussion was sequenced for a study of T cells after yellow fever vaccination. The wider study: In the case of low-cell-number fractions, SMART-Seq v4 Ultra Low Input was used for preparation. Study results and caveats: Detected again after the booster were most primary-vaccination clones, at 95% to 98% CD4 and 70% to 90% CD8.

Universal primer sites and UMIs were introduced during 5'RACE template-switching synthesis of TCR cDNA. TCRdb reprocessed the 5' RACE reads via MiXCR and lists one record per CDR3 protein. The table records 500,000 to 550,000 distinct CDR3 sequences, just over 20% of them present only once. This clonotype was observed a few times. What it recognizes is unknown. Germline values: CDR1 GTSNPN, CDR2 SVGIG (reference sequence). The germline V and J ends were trimmed by 4 bases and 3 bases, with 10 bases remaining between them. The CDR3 loop spans 13 amino acids. J is TRBJ2-1 and V is TRBV30; the D gene is possibly TRBD1 (6 bases). This sequence was found in a man in his late teens or twenties who received the YFV17D yellow fever vaccine. The source was PBMCs, collected roughly 20 days after the first yellow fever vaccination. CDR3: CAWTGQNYNEQFF. The CDR3 DNA follows: TGTGCCTGGACCGGACAGAACTACAATGAGCAGTTCTTC.